The rows below give T cell receptor beta chains drawn from one sample of a study of T cell responses to AZD1222 COVID-19 vaccine. The table came from immunoSEQ multiplex PCR; TCRdb's copy has only in-frame clones and leaves some out. Of 150,000 to 200,000 clones detected, almost 95% appear once; the ten largest clones hold 7.5% to 9.5%. The material sequenced was peripheral blood, taken on day 0 of AZD1222 vaccination. Source of these receptors: an adult in good health. CDR3s include the opening cysteine and the closing phenylalanine or tryptophan. D genes are given only for firm matches. Expanded clones are given a class, and other clones once, few, many or no size at all.

>TRBJ1-2|TRBV28|NA|NA
TGTGCCAGCAGTCCCGGACTTTTCAACTATGGCTACACCTTC
CASSPGLFNYGYTF
>TRBJ2-1|TRBV7-7|NA|NA
TGTGCTAGCAGCTTAGGGGACTGGGTGAATGAGCAGTTCTTC
CASSLGDWVNEQFF
>TRBJ1-4|TRBV9|NA|NA
TGTGCCAGCAGCGCTCACCTACCCGGGACAAACGACGAAAAACTGTTTTTT
CASSAHLPGTNDEKLFF
>TRBJ2-2|TRBV4-2|NA|NA
TGTGCCAGCAGCCAAGATAGGGGGAATACCGGGGAGCTGTTTTTT
CASSQDRGNTGELFF
>TRBJ2-3|TRBV10-3|TRBD2|once
TGTGCCATCAGTGAGAGCGGGAGTAGGGCAGATACGCAGTATTTT
CAISESGSRADTQYF
>TRBJ2-2|TRBV5-5|NA|NA
TGTGCCAGCCTAGAGCAGAACGGGGAGCTGTTTTTT
CASLEQNGELFF
>TRBJ1-2|TRBV5-6|TRBD1|NA
TGTGCCAGCAGCTCAGCGGACAGGGGGGGATATGGCTACACCTTC
CASSSADRGGYGYTF
>TRBJ1-4|TRBV28|TRBD1|NA
TGTGCCAGCAGGAGTCTCCGGACAGGGGGCGCAGGGGGTGAAAAACTGTTTTTT
CASRSLRTGGAGGEKLFF
>TRBJ1-1|TRBV5-1|NA|NA
TGCGCCAGCACCCTGAACGGGTGGAACACTGAAGCTTTCTTT
CASTLNGWNTEAFF
>TRBJ2-1|TRBV28|TRBD2|NA
TGTGCCAGCAGAAGACTAGCGGGAGGTCCGGGTGAGCAGTTCTTC
CASRRLAGGPGEQFF
>TRBJ2-1|TRBV7-3|TRBD2|NA
TGTGCCAGCAGCCCGTTCGATAGCGGGACTACCTACAATGAGCAGTTCTTC
CASSPFDSGTTYNEQFF
>TRBJ2-1|TRBV19|TRBD2|NA
TGTGCCAGTAGTAACGTGGGAGGGAGGAGGAATGAGCAGTTCTTC
CASSNVGGRRNEQFF
>TRBJ1-5|TRBV11-2|TRBD1|once
TGTGCCAGCAGCCCCGGGACAGGGTATAATCAGCCCCAGCATTTT
CASSPGTGYNQPQHF
>TRBJ1-2|TRBV27|NA|NA
TGTGCCAGCGGCCGGCCTCTCCGGGACTATGGCTACACCTTC
CASGRPLRDYGYTF
>TRBJ1-2|TRBV30|TRBD1|NA
TGTGCCTGGAGTTGGGGACAGATCTATGGCTACACCTTC
CAWSWGQIYGYTF
>TRBJ2-7|TRBV30|TRBD1|NA
TGTGCCTGCACCGGGACAGGGGGCTACGAGCAGTACTTC
CACTGTGGYEQYF
>TRBJ2-7|TRBV19|NA|NA
TGTGCCAGTAGTGCGCGACAGAGCTCCTACGAGCAGTACTTC
CASSARQSSYEQYF
>TRBJ1-2|TRBV2|NA|NA
TGTGCCAGCAGCGCAGGGGTCCTAAAAAACTATGGCTACACCTTC
CASSAGVLKNYGYTF
>TRBJ1-6|TRBV6-1|NA|NA
TGTGCCAGCAGTGAATATCCGGGGAATAATTCACCCCTCCACTTT
CASSEYPGNNSPLHF
>TRBJ1-5|TRBV15|TRBD1|NA
TGTGCCACCAGCATGGACAGGGGGACCCTTCAGCCCCAGCATTTT
CATSMDRGTLQPQHF
>TRBJ2-7|TRBV30|NA|NA
TGTGCTTGGGGTAGGGGCTCCTACGAGCAGTACTTC
CAWGRGSYEQYF
>TRBJ2-6|TRBV7-3|TRBD1|NA
TGTGCCAGCAGCGATGACAGGGGTGACCCCACTCTATCGCCTGGGGCCAACGTCCTGACTTTC
CASSDDRGDPTLSPGANVLTF
>TRBJ1-1|TRBV19|TRBD1|NA
TGTGCCAGTAGTATAGGGGGACAGGGGGGAGGCACTGAAGCTTTCTTT
CASSIGGQGGGTEAFF
>TRBJ2-5|TRBV20-1|TRBD2|NA
TGCAGTGCTAGTCGGCCGGGACTAGGGTTTCGGGAGACCCAGTACTTC
CSASRPGLGFRETQYF
>TRBJ2-7|TRBV6-1|NA|NA
TGTGCCAGCAGTGAAGACTCGGTCCCCATCTACGAGCAGTACTTC
CASSEDSVPIYEQYF
>TRBJ1-2|TRBV6-5|NA|NA
TGTGCCAGCAGTTACAGGGGGAGTGGGGGCTACACCTTC
CASSYRGSGGYTF
>TRBJ1-4|TRBV28|TRBD1|NA
TGTGCCAGCAGTTTGACAGGGGCCGAATATGAAAAACTGTTTTTT
CASSLTGAEYEKLFF
>TRBJ2-7|TRBV7-2|NA|NA
TGTGCCAGCAGGGTCGGGGGTGGTATCGGCGAGCAGTACTTC
CASRVGGGIGEQYF
>TRBJ1-2|TRBV28|NA|NA
TGTGCCAGCAGTCCCACAAAGACAGGCTATGGCTACACCTTC
CASSPTKTGYGYTF
>TRBJ2-7|TRBV5-1|NA|once
TGCGCCAGCAGCTTGGGTCTAGACGACGAGCAGTACTTC
CASSLGLDDEQYF
>TRBJ2-2|TRBV6-4|TRBD1|NA
TGTGCCAGCAGTTTGGACAGGGCGACCGGGGAGCTGTTTTTT
CASSLDRATGELFF
>TRBJ2-1|TRBV5-1|TRBD2|NA
TGCGCCAGCAGCTTTAAAGCGGGAGCATACAATGAGCAGTTCTTC
CASSFKAGAYNEQFF
>TRBJ1-1|TRBV6-5|TRBD1|NA
TGTGCCAGCAGCGCCGGGACAGGGACGAGGCCTGAAGCTTTCTTT
CASSAGTGTRPEAFF
>TRBJ1-1|TRBV25-1|NA|NA
TGTGCCAGCAGTGGCCGGGCCTCAAACACTGAAGCTTTCTTT
CASSGRASNTEAFF
>TRBJ1-5|TRBV11-2|NA|NA
TGTGCCAGCAGCTTAGTAGGCTTCGGGCAGCCCCAGCATTTT
CASSLVGFGQPQHF
>TRBJ1-5|TRBV19|TRBD1|NA
TGTGCCACAGGGGGTCAGCCCCAGCATTTT
CATGGQPQHF
>TRBJ2-5|TRBV11-2|NA|NA
TGTGCCAGCAGCTTAGCCCAGCCTCAAGAGACCCAGTACTTC
CASSLAQPQETQYF
>TRBJ2-3|TRBV6-4|TRBD1|once
TGTGCCAGCAGCAGCGACAGGGGAAGATCGACAGATACGCAGTATTTT
CASSSDRGRSTDTQYF
>TRBJ2-1|TRBV6-4|NA|NA
TGTGCCAGCAGTCCCAGGACTAGGGGGCACAATGAGCAGTTCTTC
CASSPRTRGHNEQFF
>TRBJ1-1|TRBV12-3/TRBV12-4|TRBD1|NA
TGTGCCAGCAGTAGACAGGGGGCCAGTGAAGCTTTCTTT
CASSRQGASEAFF
>TRBJ1-3|TRBV9|NA|NA
TGTGCCAGCAGCGGTGGGGTCAGCTCTGGAAACACCATATATTTT
CASSGGVSSGNTIYF
>TRBJ2-5|TRBV2|NA|NA
TGTGCCAGCAAAGGAGGGGGCGGATTGGGGACCCAGTACTTC
CASKGGGGLGTQYF
>TRBJ1-5|TRBV7-2|NA|NA
TGTGCCAGCAGCTTAGAGTCCTCCAGCAATCAGCCCCAGCATTTT
CASSLESSSNQPQHF
>TRBJ1-1|TRBV19|TRBD1|once
TGTGCCAGTAGTGTCCGAGGGACAGGGGTCCGCACTGAAGCTTTCTTT
CASSVRGTGVRTEAFF
>TRBJ2-7|TRBV19|TRBD2|NA
TGTGCCAGTCACCCCGGGGACTATTCTCTCGAGCAGTACTTC
CASHPGDYSLEQYF
>TRBJ1-5|TRBV18|TRBD1|NA
TGTGCCAGCTCGTACGGACAGGGCAGTAGCAATCAGCCCCAGCATTTT
CASSYGQGSSNQPQHF
>TRBJ1-5|TRBV28|TRBD1|NA
TGTGCCAGCAGTTTAATTGGACAGGGCAATCAGCCCCAGCATTTT
CASSLIGQGNQPQHF
>TRBJ2-7|TRBV6-1|NA|NA
TGTGCCAGCAGTGAAGCCCATGGACTTTCCTACGAGCAGTACTTC
CASSEAHGLSYEQYF
>TRBJ2-2|TRBV19|NA|NA
TGTGCCAGTAGTATAGTGGGCAGGGACGGGGAGCTGTTTTTT
CASSIVGRDGELFF
>TRBJ1-6|TRBV6-1|TRBD1|NA
TGTGCCAGCAGTGAAGACCCCAGGGGGTCGAGGTCACCCCTCCACTTT
CASSEDPRGSRSPLHF
>TRBJ1-1|TRBV7-6|TRBD1|NA
TGTGCCAGCAGCTTAGATACAGGGGGCTCCTGGCGGAACACTGAAGCTTTCTTT
CASSLDTGGSWRNTEAFF
>TRBJ2-1|TRBV4-1|TRBD2|NA
TGCGCCAGCAGCCAAGAGGCTAGCGGGGGCTACAATGAGCAGTTCTTC
CASSQEASGGYNEQFF
>TRBJ2-4|TRBV27|TRBD2|NA
TGTGCCAGCAGTTTATCCTCCGGGACTAGGGCCATTCAGTACTTC
CASSLSSGTRAIQYF
>TRBJ2-5|TRBV11-2|TRBD2|NA
TGTGCCAGCAGCTTTCTAGCGGGGGGGAAAGAGACCCAGTACTTC
CASSFLAGGKETQYF
>TRBJ1-1|TRBV30|NA|NA
TGTGCCTGGAGTGCCCCTAGTCGCCCACGGAACACTGAAGCTTTCTTT
CAWSAPSRPRNTEAFF
>TRBJ1-1|TRBV14|NA|NA
TGTGCCAGCAGCCAAGGGACGGGGCTCGGAACTGAAGCTTTCTTT
CASSQGTGLGTEAFF
>TRBJ2-7|TRBV6-2/TRBV6-3|NA|NA
TGTGCCAGCAGTTACTCTACTGTCTACGAGCAGTACTTC
CASSYSTVYEQYF
>TRBJ1-1|TRBV9|TRBD1|NA
TGTGCCAGCAGCCCTGGGACAGCCAGAAACACTGAAGCTTTCTTT
CASSPGTARNTEAFF
>TRBJ2-5|TRBV28|NA|NA
TGTGCCAGCACCGATAGTGGGGTAGGGGAGACCCAGTACTTC
CASTDSGVGETQYF